Described below is a single T cell receptor beta chain sequence and its context. Its target is not known. The CDR3 is 11 amino acids. The V end lost 2 bases, the J end lost 8 bases, and 5 bases lay between the germline ends. Germline CDR1 and CDR2: MNHNY and SVGAGI (reference sequence). This sample was taken from a study of shared clonotypes between healthy human individuals. The wider study: CD8 memory received one plate per donor, CD8 naive two, CD4 memory three and CD4 naive three. Notes on the study in general: The naive CD4 repertoires of several donors were compared, and approximately 4.7% of clonotypes were shared.

Per the study methods: ImmunoSEQ only sent back junction sequences with no quality scores, so filtering was done differently. Libraries were prepared by immunoSEQ multiplex PCR; TCRdb keeps only in-frame clonotypes and omits some of them. V, J and clone size are taken as reported in that table, and D and trimming were inferred from the DNA itself. This sample has about 1 million clones, with approximately 76% found just once. J is TRBJ2-3 and V is TRBV6-6; D remains ambiguous. The TCR originated in a man younger than 35 in good health. The source material was memory CD4+ T cells sorted from blood. The subset: CD45RA-negative fraction. CDR3 sequence: CASSYIATQYF. Here the CDR3 DNA reads TGTGCCAGCAGTTACATCGCTACGCAGTATTTT.